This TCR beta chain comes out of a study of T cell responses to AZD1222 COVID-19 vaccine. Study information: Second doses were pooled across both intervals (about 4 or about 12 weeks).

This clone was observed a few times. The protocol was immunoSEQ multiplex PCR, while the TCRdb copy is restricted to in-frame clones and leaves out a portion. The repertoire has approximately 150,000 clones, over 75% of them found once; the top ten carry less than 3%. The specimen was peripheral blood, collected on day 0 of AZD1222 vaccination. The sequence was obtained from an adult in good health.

CDR3 nucleotides: TGTGCCAGCAGCGAGGGACAGAACCCTAATGAAAAACTGTTTTTT. This codes for CASSEGQNPNEKLFF. The genes are TRBV7-6 and TRBJ1-4, with 7 bases identical to TRBD1. CDR1 is SGHVS, CDR2 FNYEAQ, per germline. The CDR3 loop spans 15 amino acids. The J segment lost 3 bases and the V segment lost 5 bases, leaving 6 bases of the junction unmatched.